What follows describes a single T cell receptor beta chain. Profiled with immunoSEQ multiplex PCR; TCRdb holds only in-frame clones, not every one. Of fewer than 120,000 clones in the sample, approximately 90% were seen once. The sample comes from a study of control samples from healthy donors and cancer patients. The material sequenced was PBMCs. The TCR was taken from a woman aged 55-69 years with lung cancer.

The CDR3 spells CASSLVRWGQGEKLFF. The DNA for the CDR3 is TGTGCCAGCAGCTTAGTTCGTTGGGGACAGGGCGAAAAACTGTTTTTT. The chain has TRBV7-6 and TRBJ1-4, with 9 bases aligning to TRBD1. Germline lookup yields CDR1 SGHVS and CDR2 FNYEAQ. The CDR3 runs to 16 residues. Trimming cost V 1 base and J 8 bases; bases outside gene matches: 8.